Listed here are 21 T cell receptor beta chains from one sample, sequenced in a study of control samples from healthy donors and cancer patients. TCRdb's table, derived via immunoSEQ multiplex PCR, lists solely in-frame clones and lacks some. Here the sample spans 150,000 to 200,000 clones, more than 90% being singletons. Sequenced material: blood. Source of these receptors: a woman in her thirties or forties in good health.

This rearrangement joins TRBV7-9 to TRBJ1-6, with 7 positions matching TRBD1. The CDR3 covers 15 residues. Trimming removed 1 base from V and 10 bases from J; junction bases left unmatched: 7. Germline V gene lookup returns CDR1 SEHNR and CDR2 FQNEAQ (reference sequence). Written as DNA, the CDR3 is TGTGCCAGCAGCTTAGAGGGACAGTGGTGGTCACCCCTCCACTTT. It translates to CASSLEGQWWSPLHF.

Here the CDR3 reads CASSSWTVYNEQFF. The CDR3, as DNA: TGTGCCAGCAGCTCCTGGACAGTTTACAATGAGCAGTTCTTC. V is TRBV7-2 and J is TRBJ2-1; tentative D call: TRBD1 (6 bases). The CDR3 consists of 14 residues. Germline CDR1 is SGHTA and CDR2 is FQGNSA. V shed 4 bases and J shed 4 bases, with 11 bases lying between them.

The CDR3 sequence is CASSAKDGGAFEYTF. CDR3 nucleotide sequence: TGTGCCAGCAGTGCCAAAGACGGAGGAGCGTTTGAATACACCTTC. The chain employs TRBV2 and TRBJ1-2; D uncertain. The V gene's germline CDR1 is SNHLY and CDR2 FYNNEI. The V gene lost 4 bases and the J gene lost 11 bases, with 23 bases spanning the gap. This CDR3 spans 15 amino acids.

The CDR3 sequence is CSVRTGGNEQFF. The CDR3 DNA follows: TGCAGCGTCCGGACCGGGGGGAATGAGCAGTTCTTC. The chain joins TRBV29-1 to TRBJ2-1, with TRBD2 matching 7 bases. With 6 bases clipped from V and 7 bases from J, the junction kept 6 bases outside the gene matches. The germline V gene has CDR1 SQVTM and CDR2 ANQGSEA. The CDR3 totals 12 residues.

This rearrangement joins TRBV10-1 to TRBJ1-1; D not certain. With 3 bases removed from V and 2 bases from J, the gap between germline ends came to 19 bases. Per germline, CDR1 WNHNN and CDR2 SYGVQD (reference sequence). The CDR3 has 17 residues. CDR3 sequence: CASSDGEPISRNTEAFF. The DNA of the CDR3 is TGCGCCAGCAGTGATGGGGAGCCAATATCCCGTAACACTGAAGCTTTCTTT.

This clone has a single count. In DNA, the CDR3 is TGTGCCAGCAGTGAATATTTCTCAGGGACTAGCACAGATACGCAGTATTTT. It is translated as CASSEYFSGTSTDTQYF. V usage is TRBV25-1 and J usage is TRBJ2-3; the D gene is possibly TRBD2 (6 bases). The CDR3 has 17 residues. V lost 0 bases to trimming and J lost 0 bases, with 13 bases between them. Germline V lookup: CDR1 MGHDK, CDR2 SYGVNS.

This rearrangement joins TRBV10-3 to TRBJ1-2; 7 bases align to TRBD1. Germline CDR1 is ENHRY and CDR2 is SYGVKD. V lost 7 bases and J lost 6; bases outside the gene matches: 11. The CDR3 runs to 14 residues. The CDR3 protein is CAINSGGTIDGYTF. CDR3 nucleotides: TGTGCCATCAATTCAGGGGGTACTATTGATGGCTACACCTTC.

The chain employs TRBV19 and TRBJ2-7; D perhaps matches TRBD2 (5 bases). CDR3 length: 18 residues. The germline V gene has CDR1 LNHDA and CDR2 SQIVND (reference sequence). The V and J ends lost 4 bases and 0 bases respectively, with 22 bases between them. The CDR3 bases are TGTGCCAGTAGTACGATCCCCCAGAGGGAACGACACTCCTACGAGCAGTACTTC. It specifies CASSTIPQRERHSYEQYF.

The V gene is TRBV20-1, the J gene TRBJ2-7; 7 nucleotides line up with TRBD1. Germline CDR1 DFQATT, CDR2 SNEGSKA (reference sequence). V lost 3 bases, J lost 3 bases, and 8 bases stayed unmatched. The CDR3 sequence is 14 residues long. CDR3: CSASAGDSRYEQYF. The CDR3 DNA follows: TGCAGTGCTAGTGCCGGGGACAGCCGCTACGAGCAGTACTTC.

The V and J genes are TRBV5-5 and TRBJ1-2; D perhaps matches TRBD1 (5 bases). Trimming removed 4 bases at V and 3 bases at J, with 10 bases between. Germline values: CDR1 SGHKS, CDR2 YYEKEE (reference sequence). The CDR3 consists of 13 residues. CDR3 sequence reads: CASSQDTYYGYTF. Written as DNA, the CDR3 is TGTGCCAGCAGCCAGGACACGTACTATGGCTACACCTTC.

Of note for this clone: The limits of the CDR3 on the DNA are not certain, so only TCRdb's listed CDR3 is given. The gene calls are TRBV12-1 and TRBJ1-1. TRBV12-1 is labeled a pseudogene. The CDR3 is 16 amino acids in total, end residues counted. The CDR3 sequence: CASSFLVFGDGTEAFF.

This chain connects TRBV7-9 to TRBJ1-2, with D possibly TRBD1 on 6 matching bases. Trimming cost V 5 bases and J 3 bases, with 19 bases left between them. Germline V gives CDR1 SEHNR, CDR2 FQNEAQ (reference sequence). The CDR3 sequence is 16 residues long. The CDR3 DNA follows: TGTGCCAGCAGCCACGCTGACAGGACCAAATACTATGGCTACACCTTC. Its protein is CASSHADRTKYYGYTF.

The chain uses TRBV12-5 and TRBJ1-3; unclear D gene. The germline CDR1 and CDR2 sequences are LGHNT and FRNRAP. The CDR3 has 15 amino acids. V shed 0 bases and J shed 4 bases, with 10 bases lying between them. CDR3 amino acids: CASGLVRDAGNTIYF. The CDR3 DNA follows: TGTGCTAGTGGTTTGGTACGTGACGCGGGAAACACCATATATTTT.

The chain has TRBV7-8 and TRBJ1-6, with TRBD1 matching 9 bases. The J segment lost 10 bases and the V segment lost 5 bases, leaving 12 bases of the junction unmatched. CDR1 and CDR2 (germline): SGHVS, FQNEAQ. The CDR3 has 16 residues. CDR3 DNA sequence: TGTGCCAGCAGCCCGAGACAGGGGGGGGCCCAATCACCCCTCCACTTT. Translation: CASSPRQGGAQSPLHF. The full variable domain, in which reference TRBV7-8 and TRBJ1-6 provide the parts outside the CDR3, is GAGVSQSPRYKVAKRGQDVALRCDPISGHVSLFWYQQALGQGPEFLTYFQNEAQLDKSGLPSDRFFAERPEGSVSTLKIQRTQQEDSAVYLCASSPRQGGAQSPLHFGNGTRLTVT.

V and J are TRBV12-3 or TRBV12-4 and TRBJ1-1; 7 bases are shared with TRBD1. J gave up 5 bases and V 5 bases, and 5 bases lay outside the gene matches. This CDR3 comprises 13 residues. The CDR3 is CASSTGDGTEAFF. The CDR3 region has the DNA TGTGCCAGCAGTACAGGGGACGGTACTGAAGCTTTCTTT.

This clone was observed once. The V gene is TRBV7-8, the J gene TRBJ1-1, with 7 bases lining up with TRBD1. Trimming took 5 bases from V and 3 from J; bases not matched to a gene: 3. This CDR3 comprises 13 residues. Germline V gives CDR1 SGHVS, CDR2 FQNEAQ. CDR3 nucleotides: TGTGCCAGCAGCCAGGGGGGGTACACTGAAGCTTTCTTT. Translated, it gives CASSQGGYTEAFF.

To note about this clone: The conserved final phenylalanine or tryptophan is absent from the CDR3, which likely points to a read error. It is unclear where the CDR3 begins or ends on the DNA, so no DNA is shown, and the CDR3 is as TCRdb lists it. The V call is TRBV23-1, the J call TRBJ1-5. TRBV23-1 is an open reading frame whose function is uncertain. The CDR3 sequence runs 10 residues, both termini included. The CDR3 sequence is CASSPRAEVG.

The rearrangement links TRBV2 to TRBJ1-1; D perhaps matches TRBD1 (6 bases). This CDR3 contains 14 residues. Germline-derived CDR1 and CDR2 are SNHLY and FYNNEI. With 5 bases removed from V and 1 base from J, the gap between germline ends came to 11 bases. The CDR3 loop reads CASSYRAGNTEAFF. In nucleotides, the CDR3 is TGTGCCAGCAGTTACAGGGCGGGGAACACTGAAGCTTTCTTT.

The chain recombines TRBV11-1 with TRBJ2-1; tentative D call: TRBD2 (6 bases). The CDR3 runs 14 residues. Germline V gene sequence: CDR1 SGHAT, CDR2 FQDESV (reference sequence). V gave up 7 bases and J gave up 3 bases, with 13 bases separating them. The CDR3 reads CASTLWTNYNEQFF. CDR3 sequence (DNA): TGTGCCAGCACCCTGTGGACTAACTACAATGAGCAGTTCTTC. Full variable domain (outside the CDR3, taken from reference TRBV11-1 and TRBJ2-1): EAEVAQSPRYKITEKSQAVAFWCDPISGHATLYWYRQILGQGPELLVQFQDESVVDDSQLPKDRFSAERLKGVDSTLKIQPAELGDSAMYLCASTLWTNYNEQFFGPGTRLTVL.

CDR3: CASSPRWFGQGFEQYF. As DNA, the CDR3 is TGCGCCAGCAGCCCTAGATGGTTCGGACAGGGATTCGAGCAGTACTTC. The chain uses TRBV4-1 and TRBJ2-7; 8 bases fit TRBD1. V lost 4 bases to trimming and J lost 6 bases; unmatched junction nucleotides: 14. CDR1 MGHRA and CDR2 YSYEKL come from the germline V gene. The CDR3 runs 16 residues.

The rearrangement joins TRBV7-8 to TRBJ2-7; TRBD1 might be the D (5 bases). V was trimmed by 6 bases and J by 3 bases, leaving 18 bases between them. Germline-derived CDR1 and CDR2 are SGHVS and FQNEAQ. The CDR3 is 15 residues long. In DNA, the CDR3 is TGTGCCAGCAGTCCTGGGGCGGCGGTTCACTACGAGCAGTACTTC. Its translation is CASSPGAAVHYEQYF.